This TCR beta chain was sequenced for a study of shared clonotypes between healthy human individuals. Study outcomes and limitations: Read depth was anticipated to influence clonotype sharing among donors.

Donors were healthy HIV-negative adults without recently reported acute infections or vaccinations. Assay: immunoSEQ multiplex PCR; the TCRdb copy retains only in-frame clones and omits some. Among over 2 million clones, 90% to 95% were seen once, and the ten largest hold 0.1% to 0.15%. V gave up 2 bases and J gave up 0 bases, with 8 bases separating them. Per germline, CDR1 SGHTS and CDR2 YDEGEE. This CDR3 has 14 residues. In regard to this clone: Antigen: not known.

This chain links TRBV5-8 with TRBJ1-1; D gene unclear. The sequence came from a man aged 18 to 30 in good health. Sequenced input: naive CD4+ T cells sorted from blood. Subset indicated: CD45RA+ positively selected. CDR3 nucleotides: TGTGCCAGCAGCTTCGGGGTACTGAACACTGAAGCTTTCTTT. This codes for CASSFGVLNTEAFF.